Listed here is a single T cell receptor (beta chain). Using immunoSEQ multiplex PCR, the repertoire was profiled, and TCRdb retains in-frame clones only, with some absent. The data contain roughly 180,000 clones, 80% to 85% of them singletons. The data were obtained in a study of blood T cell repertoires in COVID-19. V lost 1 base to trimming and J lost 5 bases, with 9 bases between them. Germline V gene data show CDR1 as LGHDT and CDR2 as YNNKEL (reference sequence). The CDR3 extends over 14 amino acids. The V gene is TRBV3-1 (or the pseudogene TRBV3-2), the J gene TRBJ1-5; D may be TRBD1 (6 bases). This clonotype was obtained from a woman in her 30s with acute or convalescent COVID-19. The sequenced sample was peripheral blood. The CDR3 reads CASSQVAGDQPQHF. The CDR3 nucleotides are TGTGCCAGCAGCCAAGTTGCAGGGGATCAGCCCCAGCATTTT.